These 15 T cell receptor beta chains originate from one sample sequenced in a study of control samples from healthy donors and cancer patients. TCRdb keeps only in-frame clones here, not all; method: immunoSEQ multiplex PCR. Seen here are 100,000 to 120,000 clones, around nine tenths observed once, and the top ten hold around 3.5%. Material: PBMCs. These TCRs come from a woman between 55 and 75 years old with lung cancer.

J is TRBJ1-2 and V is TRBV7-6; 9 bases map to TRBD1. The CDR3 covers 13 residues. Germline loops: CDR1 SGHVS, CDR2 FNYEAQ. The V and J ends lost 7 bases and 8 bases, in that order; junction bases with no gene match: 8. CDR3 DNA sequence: TGTGCCAGCACCCGACGACAGGGGGAGGGCTACACCTTC. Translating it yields CASTRRQGEGYTF.

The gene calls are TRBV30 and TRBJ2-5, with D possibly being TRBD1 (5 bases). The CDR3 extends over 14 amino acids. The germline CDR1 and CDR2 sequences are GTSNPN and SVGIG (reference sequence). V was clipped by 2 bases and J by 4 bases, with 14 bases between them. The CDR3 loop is CAWSPQGVLETQYF. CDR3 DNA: TGTGCCTGGAGTCCACAAGGGGTTTTAGAGACCCAGTACTTC.

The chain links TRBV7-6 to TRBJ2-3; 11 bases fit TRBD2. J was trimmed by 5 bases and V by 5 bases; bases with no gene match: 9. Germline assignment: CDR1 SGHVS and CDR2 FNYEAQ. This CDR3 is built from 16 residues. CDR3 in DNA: TGTGCCAGCAGCCTTCTGGCTAGCGGGGGGAGAGATACGCAGTATTTT. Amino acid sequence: CASSLLASGGRDTQYF.

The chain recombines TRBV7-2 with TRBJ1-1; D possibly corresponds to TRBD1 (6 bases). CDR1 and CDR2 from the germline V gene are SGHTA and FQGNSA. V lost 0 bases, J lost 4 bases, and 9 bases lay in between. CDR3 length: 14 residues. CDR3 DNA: TGTGCCAGCAGCTTAGCGAGAGGGGGCACTGAAGCTTTCTTT. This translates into CASSLARGGTEAFF.

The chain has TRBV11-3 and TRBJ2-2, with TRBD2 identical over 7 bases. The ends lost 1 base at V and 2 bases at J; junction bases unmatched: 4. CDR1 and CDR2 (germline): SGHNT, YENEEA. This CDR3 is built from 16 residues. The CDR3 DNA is TGTGCCAGCAGCTTAGTAGGCGGGGGAAACACCGGGGAGCTGTTTTTT. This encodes CASSLVGGGNTGELFF.

The DNA of the CDR3 is TGTGCCAGCAGCACCGGACTAGCGGGGGGGCTAAGCTCCTACAATGAGCAGTTCTTC. Residues: CASSTGLAGGLSSYNEQFF. The V call is TRBV11-3, the J call TRBJ2-1, with 15 bases aligning to TRBD2. V was clipped by 5 bases and J by 0 bases; unmatched bases: 8. CDR1 SGHNT and CDR2 YENEEA come from the germline V gene. This CDR3 has 19 residues. The entire variable domain, with the rest obtained from reference TRBV11-3 and TRBJ2-1, is as follows: EAGVVQSPRYKIIEKKQPVAFWCNPISGHNTLYWYLQNLGQGPELLIRYENEEAVDDSQLPKDRFSAERLKGVDSTLKIQPAELGDSAVYLCASSTGLAGGLSSYNEQFFGPGTRLTVL.

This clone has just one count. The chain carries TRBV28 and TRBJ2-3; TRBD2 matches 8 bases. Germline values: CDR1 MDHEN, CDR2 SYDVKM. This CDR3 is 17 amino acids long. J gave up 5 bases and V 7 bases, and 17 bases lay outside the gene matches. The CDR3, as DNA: TGTGCCAGCACTCCCCATGGCGGGACTAGGTTAAGAGATACGCAGTATTTT. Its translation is CASTPHGGTRLRDTQYF.

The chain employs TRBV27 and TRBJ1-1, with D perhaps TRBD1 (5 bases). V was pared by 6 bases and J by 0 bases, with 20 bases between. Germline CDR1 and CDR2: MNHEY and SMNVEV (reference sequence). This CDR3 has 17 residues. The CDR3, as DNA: TGTGCCAGCAGCCCCTTAAGGGCAGGGTTGATGAACACTGAAGCTTTCTTT. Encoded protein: CASSPLRAGLMNTEAFF.

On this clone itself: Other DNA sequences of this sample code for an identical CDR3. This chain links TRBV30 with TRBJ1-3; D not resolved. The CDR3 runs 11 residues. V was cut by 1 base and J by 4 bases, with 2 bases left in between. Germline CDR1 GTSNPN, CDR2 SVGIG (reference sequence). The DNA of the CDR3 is TGTGCCTGGAGTGGCGGAAACACCATATATTTT. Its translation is CAWSGGNTIYF. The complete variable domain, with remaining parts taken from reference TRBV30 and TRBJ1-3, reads SQTIHQWPATLVQPVGSPLSLECTVEGTSNPNLYWYRQAAGRGLQLLFYSVGIGQISSEVPQNLSASRPQDRQFILSSKKLLLSDSGFYLCAWSGGNTIYFGEGSWLTVV.

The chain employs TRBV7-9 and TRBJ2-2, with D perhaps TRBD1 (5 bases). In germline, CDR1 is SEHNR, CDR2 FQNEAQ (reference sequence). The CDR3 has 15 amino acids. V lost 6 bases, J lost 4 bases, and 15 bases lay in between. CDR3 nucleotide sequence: TGTGCCAGCAGTCGGGCAGGGCCCTCCACCGGGGAGCTGTTTTTT. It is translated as CASSRAGPSTGELFF.

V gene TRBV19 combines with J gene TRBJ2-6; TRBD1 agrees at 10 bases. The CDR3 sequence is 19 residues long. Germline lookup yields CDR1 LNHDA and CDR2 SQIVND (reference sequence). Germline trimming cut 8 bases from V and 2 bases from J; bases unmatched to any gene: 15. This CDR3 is CASRPSPGQGKTGANVLTF. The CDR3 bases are TGTGCCAGTCGCCCTTCACCGGGACAGGGGAAGACTGGGGCCAACGTCCTGACTTTC.

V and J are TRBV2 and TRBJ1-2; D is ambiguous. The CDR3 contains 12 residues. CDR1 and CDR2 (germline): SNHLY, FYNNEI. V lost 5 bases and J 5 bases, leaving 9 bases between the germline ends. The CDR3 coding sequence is TGTGCCAGCAGTTGGGAAAATTATGGCTACACCTTC. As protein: CASSWENYGYTF.

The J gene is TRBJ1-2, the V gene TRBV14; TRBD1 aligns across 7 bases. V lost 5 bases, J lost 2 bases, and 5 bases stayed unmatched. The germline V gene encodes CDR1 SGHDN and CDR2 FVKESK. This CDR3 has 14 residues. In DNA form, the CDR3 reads TGTGCCAGCAGCAAGCCGGGACAGAACTATGGCTACACCTTC. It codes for CASSKPGQNYGYTF.

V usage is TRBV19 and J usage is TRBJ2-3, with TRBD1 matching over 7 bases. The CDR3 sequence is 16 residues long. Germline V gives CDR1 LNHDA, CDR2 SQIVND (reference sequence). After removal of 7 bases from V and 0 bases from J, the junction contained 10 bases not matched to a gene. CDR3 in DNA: TGTGCCAGTAAAGGGGGCCGGCAGCCAAGCACAGATACGCAGTATTTT. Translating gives CASKGGRQPSTDTQYF.

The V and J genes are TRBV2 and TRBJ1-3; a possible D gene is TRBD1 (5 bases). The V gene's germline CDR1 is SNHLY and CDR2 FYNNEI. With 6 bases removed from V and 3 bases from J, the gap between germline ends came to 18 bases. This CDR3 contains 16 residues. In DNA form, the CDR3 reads TGTGCCAGCAGCTGGGGGAGGGGAAGAGGTGGAAACACCATATATTTT. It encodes CASSWGRGRGGNTIYF.